The 15 T cell receptor beta chains presented below share a single source sample, sequenced in a study of post-analysis software for immune sequencing data. Every TCR beta cDNA library bore unique molecular identifiers. TCRdb called the PCR reads again in MiXCR, with one record for every CDR3 protein. The sample shows fewer than 550,000 distinct CDR3 sequences, around 36% of them seen only once. These receptors lack a known antigen. Study-wide findings and caveats: Four or five TRBV segments were more frequent in patients than controls; TRBV5-6, TRBV5-1 and TRBV20-1 belonged to this group.

Sequencing input: blood. The receptors come from a girl aged 2-17 years with multiple sclerosis.

This clonotype showed up many times. This sequence joins TRBV6-1 and TRBJ2-7, with no clear D. CDR1 is MNHNS and CDR2 is SASEGT in the germline V gene. The CDR3 is made up of 11 amino acids. V dropped 7 bases and J dropped 3 bases, with 7 bases sitting between them. The CDR3 nucleotides are TGTGCCAGCACCAAGGACTACGAGCAGTACTTC. This sequence encodes CASTKDYEQYF.

This clonotype was seen more than once but under ten times. The V and J genes are TRBV6-5 and TRBJ1-1; D is uncertain. V lost 4 bases and J lost 7, with 7 bases in between. CDR1 MNHEY and CDR2 SVGAGI come from the germline V gene. This CDR3 contains 11 residues. Written as DNA, the CDR3 is TGTGCCAGCAGTTCCAGGAGTGAAGCTTTCTTT. It is translated as CASSSRSEAFF.

In this sample, this clonotype turned up a few times. V and J are TRBV12-3 or TRBV12-4 and TRBJ1-2; D gene ambiguous. Trimming pared 2 bases from V and 6 bases from J, leaving 16 bases between. The CDR3 is 15 amino acids. The CDR3 sequence is CASSLLGSAGDGYTF. The CDR3 nucleotides are TGTGCCAGCAGTTTATTAGGTTCCGCGGGTGATGGCTACACCTTC.

On this clonotype: Given a much more abundant clone one base away, this may be a read error. The rearrangement joins TRBV6-5 to TRBJ2-5; no reliable D call. Matching the DNA end better, TRBJ2-7 makes the J call doubtful. Germline CDR1 is MNHEY and CDR2 is SVGAGI. The CDR3 runs 13 residues. The CDR3 is CAGSRGPSYEQYF. DNA of the CDR3: TGTGCCGGCAGTCGCGGACCCTCGTACGAGCAGTACTTC.

J is TRBJ2-1 and V is TRBV9; the match to TRBD2 covers 12 bases. CDR1 SGDLS and CDR2 YYNGEE come from the germline V gene. This CDR3 contains 16 residues. Losses at the gene ends were 4 bases for V and 5 bases for J; bases not matched to a gene: 7. This CDR3 reads CASSPYTSGGNNEQFF. In DNA, the CDR3 is TGTGCCAGCAGCCCATATACTAGCGGGGGGAACAATGAGCAGTTCTTC.

V is TRBV7-3 and J is TRBJ2-1; 7 nucleotides align to TRBD2. CDR3 length: 17 amino acids. Germline values: CDR1 SGHTA, CDR2 FQGTGA. Germline trimming cut 5 bases from V and 2 bases from J; bases unmatched to any gene: 12. The CDR3 spells CASSQTGLAVPYNEQFF. For the CDR3, the DNA is TGTGCCAGCAGCCAAACGGGCCTAGCGGTACCCTACAATGAGCAGTTCTTC.

The sample holds a few counts of this clonotype. V gene TRBV12-3 or TRBV12-4 combines with J gene TRBJ2-3; D ambiguous. The V end was cut by 7 bases, the J end by 6 bases, with 11 bases between. The CDR3 is 12 amino acids. CDR3 nucleotides: TGTGCCAGCAAGCCCATCTGGGATACGCAGTATTTT. This translates into CASKPIWDTQYF.

The chain carries TRBV24-1 and TRBJ1-1; weak D call: TRBD1 (5 bases). CDR1 and CDR2 from the germline V gene are KGHDR and SFDVKD. The CDR3 contains 13 residues. The CDR3 region has the DNA TGTGGCGGGGACTCCAACGTGAACACTGAAGCTTTCTTT. It specifies CGGDSNVNTEAFF.

This clonotype was detected a few times. The chain links TRBV4-1 to TRBJ2-7; D is unclear. The ends were cut back, 4 bases at V and 5 bases at J, with 15 bases in the middle. The length of the CDR3 is 14 residues. Germline V CDR1 and CDR2: MGHRA, YSYEKL. CDR3 nucleotide sequence: TGCGCCAGCAGCCCTCTCCGGCTGACCCACGAGCAGTACTTC. It specifies CASSPLRLTHEQYF.

This clonotype was seen more than once but under ten times. The chain employs TRBV29-1 and TRBJ2-2; D is unresolved. The CDR3 runs to 15 residues. Germline V gene lookup returns CDR1 SQVTM and CDR2 ANQGSEA. Trimming pared 3 bases from V and 4 bases from J, leaving 15 bases between. DNA of the CDR3: TGCAGCGTTGATCCAGCAGGTGGGGTCACCGGGGAGCTGTTTTTT. Protein: CSVDPAGGVTGELFF.

This clonotype appeared many times. The gene calls are TRBV5-5 and TRBJ2-5, with TRBD2 identical over 8 bases. The CDR3 runs 16 residues. J lost 4 bases, V lost 4 bases, and 12 bases had no gene match. CDR1 SGHKS and CDR2 YYEKEE come from the germline V gene (reference sequence). Here the CDR3 DNA reads TGTGCCAGCAGCCCCCCCCGGACTAGCTTCGGAGAGACCCAGTACTTC. Translating it yields CASSPPRTSFGETQYF.

This clonotype was observed a handful of times. The V and J genes are TRBV28 and TRBJ2-5, with TRBD2 matching over 9 bases. The germline V gene encodes CDR1 MDHEN and CDR2 SYDVKM. This CDR3 is built from 16 residues. The V and J ends lost 3 bases and 4 bases, in that order; junction bases with no gene match: 9. In DNA, the CDR3 is TGTGCCAGCAGTTTGGACCAGCGGGGGGTTACAGAGACCCAGTACTTC. This gives the protein CASSLDQRGVTETQYF.

This clonotype has more than one count but fewer than ten. This chain uses TRBV6-2 or TRBV6-3 with TRBJ2-3; TRBD1 agrees at 7 bases. Per germline, CDR1 MNHEY and CDR2 SVGEGT. The CDR3 length is 17 residues. Trimming cost V 7 bases and J 4 bases; bases outside gene matches: 17. CDR3 region: CASTSDSGTVRPDTQYF. CDR3 sequence (DNA): TGTGCCAGCACCTCAGATTCCGGGACAGTGAGACCAGATACGCAGTATTTT.

The gene calls are TRBV5-1 and TRBJ2-1; the D call may be TRBD1 or TRBD2 (5 bases each). The CDR3 is 13 residues long. Germline loops: CDR1 SGHRS, CDR2 YFSETQ. V was clipped by 4 bases and J by 8 bases, with 13 bases between them. CDR3 DNA sequence: TGCGCCAGCAGCAGGGACCCGAGGGATGAGCAGTTCTTC. It is translated as CASSRDPRDEQFF.

This clonotype turned up a few times. The gene calls are TRBV20-1 and TRBJ1-2, with 8 bases identical to TRBD1. V dropped 6 bases and J dropped 8; count of bases not matched to a gene: 5. CDR1 is DFQATT, CDR2 SNEGSKA, per germline (reference sequence). This CDR3 comprises 11 residues. The CDR3, as DNA: TGCAGTGCCCAACAGGGGGGGGGCTACACCTTC. This gives the protein CSAQQGGGYTF.